This T cell receptor (beta chain) was sequenced in a study of blood T cell repertoires in COVID-19. Study overall: Sites in the United States, Italy and Spain provided acute and convalescent COVID-19 samples. Sources were T cells, B-cell-depleted T cells, or PBMCs; the material itself was cDNA or gDNA.

This clone was seen a single time. In the source study's methods: Estimates of nucleated cell counts were drawn from the amplification of reference gene primers. Sequenced by immunoSEQ multiplex PCR; TCRdb stores in-frame clones only, minus some. Clone size and V and J calls were adopted from that table, with D and trimming inferred from the DNA. Altogether about 74,000 clones are present, around nine tenths being singletons, with the ten largest covering 1.4% to 1.5%. The V end lost 2 bases, the J end lost 7 bases, and 9 bases lay between the germline ends. Germline V gene data show CDR1 as MNHNS and CDR2 as SASEGT. This CDR3 is 13 amino acids long.

Sequencing was carried out using peripheral blood. The rearrangement links TRBV6-1 to TRBJ1-5; D is unclear. The receptor was isolated from a man over 45 with acute or convalescent COVID-19. For the CDR3, the DNA is TGTGCCAGCAGTGAATCCCAGGTCCAGCCCCAGCATTTT. It yields the protein CASSESQVQPQHF.